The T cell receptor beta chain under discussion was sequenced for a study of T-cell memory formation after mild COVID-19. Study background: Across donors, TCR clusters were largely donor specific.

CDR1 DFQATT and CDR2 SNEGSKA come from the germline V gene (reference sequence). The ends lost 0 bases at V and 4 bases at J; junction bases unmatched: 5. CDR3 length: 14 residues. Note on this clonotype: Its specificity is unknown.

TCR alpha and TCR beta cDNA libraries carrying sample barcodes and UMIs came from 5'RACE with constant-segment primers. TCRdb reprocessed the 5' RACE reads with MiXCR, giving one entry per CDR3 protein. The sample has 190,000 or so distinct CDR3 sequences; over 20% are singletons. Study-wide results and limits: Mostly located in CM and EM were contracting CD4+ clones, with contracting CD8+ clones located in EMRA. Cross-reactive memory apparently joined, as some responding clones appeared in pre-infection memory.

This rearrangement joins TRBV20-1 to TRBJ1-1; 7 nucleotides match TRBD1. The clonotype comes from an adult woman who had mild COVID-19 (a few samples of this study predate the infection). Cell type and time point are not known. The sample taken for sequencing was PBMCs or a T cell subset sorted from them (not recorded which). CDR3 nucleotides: TGCAGTGCTAGAGACTCCGACAGGGTCACTGAAGCTTTCTTT. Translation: CSARDSDRVTEAFF.